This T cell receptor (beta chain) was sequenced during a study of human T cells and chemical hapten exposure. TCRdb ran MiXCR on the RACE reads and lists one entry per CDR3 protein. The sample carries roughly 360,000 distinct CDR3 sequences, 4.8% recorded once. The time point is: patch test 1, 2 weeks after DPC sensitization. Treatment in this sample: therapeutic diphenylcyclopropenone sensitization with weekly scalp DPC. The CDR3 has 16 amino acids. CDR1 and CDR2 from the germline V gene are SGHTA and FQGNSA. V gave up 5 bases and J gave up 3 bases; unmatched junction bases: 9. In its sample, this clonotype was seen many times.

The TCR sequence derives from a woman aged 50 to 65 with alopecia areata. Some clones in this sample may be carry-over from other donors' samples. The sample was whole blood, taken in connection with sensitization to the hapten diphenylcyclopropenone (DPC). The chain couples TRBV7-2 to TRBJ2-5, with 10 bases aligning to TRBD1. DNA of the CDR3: TGTGCCAGCAGCCTTCCCCGGGACAGGGGAAAAGAGACCCAGTACTTC. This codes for CASSLPRDRGKETQYF.